The 22 T cell receptor beta chains below come from one sample, sequenced in a study of T cell clonality in common variable immunodeficiency. The method was immunoSEQ multiplex PCR; TCRdb's version includes in-frame clones alone and lacks a portion of them. The repertoire shows some 80,000 clones, none seen only once; the top ten take about 0.8%. The sequenced sample consisted of peripheral blood mononuclear cells. All receptors come from a person aged 18-70 years in good health.

This clone was counted at least ten times. Read data end 3 residues before the CDR3 end; the end is taken from the germline J gene. The sample carries other DNA sequences with the same CDR3. The chain uses TRBV5-1 and TRBJ2-2; tentatively, D is TRBD2 (6 bases). Germline CDR1 reads SGHRS; CDR2 reads YFSETQ. V was trimmed by 0 bases and J by 0 bases, leaving 6 bases between them. The CDR3 loop spans 15 amino acids. This CDR3 reads CASSLGGANTGELFF. The sequenced CDR3 bases are TGCGCCAGCAGCTTGGGGGGGGCGAACACCGGGGAG.

Ten or more counts support this clone. The read finishes 3 residues shy of the CDR3 end, and the germline J gene is used to complete it. The chain combines TRBV14 with TRBJ1-1; no firm D call. The germline V and J ends were trimmed by 0 bases and 6 bases, with 11 bases remaining between them. This CDR3 contains 14 residues. Germline CDR1 is SGHDN and CDR2 is FVKESK. The part of the CDR3 DNA that was read is TGTGCCAGCAGCCAAGATCTGAGGGTGTCTGAA. Translated: CASSQDLRVSE. From start to end, the CDR3 is CASSQDLRVSEAFF.

This clone was detected ten times or more. The CDR3 extends 3 residues past the end of the read, so its final part is completed from the germline J gene. The chain joins TRBV14 to TRBJ2-2; D may be TRBD1 (6 bases). The V and J ends lost 4 bases and 6 bases respectively, with 15 bases between them. The CDR3 covers 15 residues. Per the germline V gene, CDR1 is SGHDN and CDR2 is FVKESK. The CDR3 is CASSLRGMGAGELFF. CDR3 bases read: TGTGCCAGCAGCCTCAGGGGTATGGGTGCCGGGGAG.

This clone was counted at least ten times. Coverage ceases 3 residues before the CDR3 finishes, and the germline J gene fills in the end. The rearrangement joins TRBV30 to TRBJ2-3; the match to TRBD2 covers 13 bases. The germline V gene encodes CDR1 GTSNPN and CDR2 SVGIG (reference sequence). The CDR3 runs 16 residues. V trimming: 4 bases; J trimming: 2 bases; junction bases outside the gene matches: 6. The chain's CDR3 is CAWKGTSGKNTDTQYF. Incomplete CDR3 DNA: TGTGCCTGGAAGGGGACTAGCGGGAAAAACACAGATACG.

Notes on this clone: The read gets to within 3 residues of the CDR3 end, and the germline J gene fills in the rest. The chain employs TRBV5-1 and TRBJ2-7; 9 nucleotides agree with TRBD2. V lost 1 base, J lost 2 bases, and 19 bases stayed unmatched. The CDR3 has 20 residues. From germline, CDR1 is SGHRS and CDR2 YFSETQ. The sequenced part of the CDR3 DNA is TGCGCCAGCAGCTTGAGGGGGCTAGCGGGAAGAACCGTCCTACCCTACGAG. Its protein product is CASSLRGLAGRTVLPYE. The full CDR3 reads CASSLRGLAGRTVLPYEQYF.

This clone was observed at least ten times. From the germline J gene comes the end of the CDR3, since the read stops 3 residues before it. This rearrangement joins TRBV5-4 to TRBJ2-7; 13 nucleotides agree with TRBD2. With 3 bases clipped from V and 1 base from J, the junction kept 4 bases outside the gene matches. CDR1 is SGHNT, CDR2 YYREEE, per germline (reference sequence). The CDR3 runs to 16 residues. CDR3 loop: CASSYGLAGASYEQYF. The sequenced part of the CDR3 DNA is TGTGCCAGCAGCTATGGACTAGCGGGAGCTTCCTACGAG.

This clone came up many times. From the germline J gene comes the end of the CDR3, since the read stops 3 residues before it. V usage is TRBV12-3 or TRBV12-4 and J usage is TRBJ2-1; D uncertain. This CDR3 has 10 amino acids. Trimming pared 8 bases from V and 7 bases from J, leaving 6 bases between. The part of the CDR3 DNA that was read is TGTGCCAGCGCCAGGAATGAG. Translation gives CASARNE. The full-length CDR3 reads as CASARNEQFF.

This clone was observed at least ten times. One end of the junction is discordant with germline, which a read error may explain. The observed sequence ends 3 residues before the CDR3 terminus, with the missing tail filled in from the germline J gene. The chain joins TRBV7-3 to TRBJ2-2; D uncertain. Germline lookup yields CDR1 SGHTA and CDR2 FQGTGA. This CDR3 has 14 amino acids. The CDR3 region is CASSLTRNAGELFF. CDR3 DNA (partial): TGTGCCAGCAGCTTAACCAGGAACGCCGGGGAG.

As for this clone: The CDR3 is cut off 3 residues early in the read; its end comes from the germline J gene. V gene TRBV11-2 combines with J gene TRBJ1-1; possible D gene TRBD1, 6 bases. The CDR3 sequence is 14 residues long. Per the germline V gene, CDR1 is SGHAT and CDR2 is FQNNGV. The CDR3 DNA, read in part, is TGTGCCAGCAGCTTAGATTTGTACAGGGAGGGA. This translates into CASSLDLYREG. The CDR3 as a whole reads CASSLDLYREGAFF.

This clone was picked up many times. The missing CDR3 end, 3 residues past where the read stops, is filled in from the germline J gene. The genes are TRBV6-1 and TRBJ2-1; D possibly corresponds to TRBD2 (5 bases). Germline V lookup: CDR1 MNHNS, CDR2 SASEGT. V lost 4 bases to trimming and J lost 6 bases, with 19 bases between them. This CDR3 contains 16 residues. The CDR3 sequence is CASSALDSSWGNEQFF. Partial CDR3 DNA: TGTGCCAGCAGTGCCTTGGACTCATCGTGGGGCAATGAG.

This clone was detected many times. The sequenced fragment ends 3 residues before the CDR3 boundary, so the rest is inferred from the germline J gene. The gene calls are TRBV20-1 and TRBJ2-5, with D uncertain. The length of the CDR3 is 13 residues. CDR1 DFQATT and CDR2 SNEGSKA come from the germline V gene (reference sequence). Trimming shortened V by 4 bases and J by 1 base, and 10 bases separated the two germline ends. The part of the CDR3 DNA that was read is TGCAGTGCTACTCCCCCGGGCCAAGAGACC. Translating gives CSATPPGQET. The CDR3 in full is CSATPPGQETQYF.

This clone has a count of ten or more. The CDR3 sequence is CSAWKQGREQYF. The sequenced part of the CDR3 DNA is TGCAGCGCCTGGAAACAGGGGCGCGAG. V usage is TRBV29-1 and J usage is TRBJ2-7, with 7 bases identical to TRBD1. The CDR3 end lies 3 residues beyond the end of the read and is filled in from the germline J gene. Unmatched junction bases numbered 9, after V lost 7 bases and J lost 6 bases. Per the germline V gene, CDR1 is SQVTM and CDR2 is ANQGSEA. CDR3 length: 12 amino acids.

Ten or more counts support this clone. Read coverage stops 3 residues before the CDR3 terminus; the germline J gene supplies the remainder. The rearrangement links TRBV20-1 to TRBJ2-7, with a tentative D call TRBD2 (5 bases). The CDR3 is made up of 15 amino acids. V was shortened by 0 bases and J by 3 bases, with 15 bases between the two germline ends. Germline V lookup: CDR1 DFQATT, CDR2 SNEGSKA (reference sequence). Incomplete CDR3 DNA: TGCAGTGCTAGAGATGGAGGAGGAGAGGGCTACGAG. Translation gives CSARDGGGEGYE. The CDR3 as a whole reads CSARDGGGEGYEQYF.

This clone was recorded at least ten times. Sequencing ends 3 residues short of the CDR3 end; the germline J gene provides the rest. This chain uses TRBV7-8 with TRBJ2-3; possible D gene TRBD1, 6 bases. Trimming pared 4 bases from V and 0 bases from J, leaving 17 bases between. CDR1 is SGHVS and CDR2 is FQNEAQ in the germline V gene. The CDR3 contains 17 residues. CDR3 sequence: CASSSPLQGGSTDTQYF. The sequenced CDR3 bases are TGTGCCAGCAGCTCCCCTCTACAAGGGGGAAGCACAGATACG.

This clone has more than one count but fewer than ten. The DNA ends 3 residues before the CDR3 does, and the rest of the CDR3 is filled in from the germline J gene. The rearrangement joins TRBV7-6 to TRBJ2-7; no clear D gene. V lost 0 bases and J 3 bases, leaving 9 bases between the germline ends. This CDR3 is built from 14 residues. Germline-derived CDR1 and CDR2 are SGHVS and FNYEAQ. The chain's CDR3 is CASSLAHANYEQYF. CDR3 DNA, as far as it was read: TGTGCCAGCAGCTTAGCGCATGCTAACTACGAG.

This clone showed up many times. CDR3 bases read: TGCGCCAGCAGCCTCAGGACTAGCGGGAGGGCAGATACG. Amino acid sequence: CASSLRTSGRADT. The whole CDR3 protein is CASSLRTSGRADTQYF. J is TRBJ2-3 and V is TRBV5-1, with TRBD2 matching 15 bases. The CDR3 end is not reached by the read, which stops 3 residues before it; the germline J gene fills it in. From germline, CDR1 is SGHRS and CDR2 YFSETQ. The V and J ends lost 4 bases and 4 bases, in that order; junction bases with no gene match: 4. The CDR3 length is 16 residues.

This clone has ten or more counts. The read terminates 3 residues ahead of where the CDR3 ends, so the germline J gene completes it. This rearrangement joins TRBV20-1 to TRBJ1-2, with 7 bases identical to TRBD1. The germline V gene has CDR1 DFQATT and CDR2 SNEGSKA (reference sequence). The CDR3 is 15 residues long. Trimming took 2 bases from V and 0 from J; bases not matched to a gene: 6. The CDR3 DNA, read in part, is TGCAGTGCTAGAACTTGGGACAGCACTAACTATGGC. Translating gives CSARTWDSTNYG. In full, the CDR3 is CSARTWDSTNYGYTF.

This clone was detected many times. The read falls 3 residues short of the CDR3 end, and the missing part is taken from the germline J gene. The genes are TRBV2 and TRBJ2-1; D is tentatively TRBD1 or TRBD2 (6 bases each). The germline V and J ends were trimmed by 1 base and 1 base, with 20 bases remaining between them. Germline CDR1 and CDR2: SNHLY and FYNNEI. This CDR3 spans 19 amino acids. CDR3 sequence reads: CASSEEGGTSLDSYNEQFF. Partial CDR3 DNA: TGTGCCAGCAGTGAAGAGGGCGGGACATCTCTAGATTCCTACAATGAG. Looking up the rest from reference TRBV2 and TRBJ2-1 gives the full variable domain: EPEVTQTPSHQVTQMGQEVILRCVPISNHLYFYWYRQILGQKVEFLVSFYNNEISEKSEIFDDQFSVERPDGSNFTLKIRSTKLEDSAMYFCASSEEGGTSLDSYNEQFFGPGTRLTVL.

This clone was observed many times. This chain's CDR3 is CSARGRLGASHQPQHF. The part of the CDR3 DNA that was read is TGCAGTGCTAGAGGGCGGTTGGGGGCGAGCCATCAGCCC. The chain is built from TRBV20-1 and TRBJ1-5; a possible D gene is TRBD1 (6 bases). The read falls 3 residues short of the CDR3 end, and the missing part is taken from the germline J gene. Germline CDR1 is DFQATT and CDR2 is SNEGSKA (reference sequence). The CDR3 is made up of 16 amino acids. V was trimmed by 1 base and J by 5 bases, leaving 18 bases between them.

There are many counts of this clone. The CDR3 extends 3 residues past the end of the read, so its final part is completed from the germline J gene. The chain uses TRBV6-1 and TRBJ2-7; D ambiguous. The V and J ends lost 4 bases and 6 bases respectively, with 13 bases between them. There are 13 residues in the CDR3. The V gene's germline CDR1 is MNHNS and CDR2 SASEGT. This CDR3 is CASSVSSLGEQYF. Partial CDR3 DNA: TGTGCCAGCAGTGTAAGTTCCCTAGGCGAG.

In its sample, this clone was seen many times. From the germline J gene comes the end of the CDR3, since the read stops 3 residues before it. The chain joins TRBV7-6 to TRBJ2-5; D might be TRBD2 (5 bases). V dropped 5 bases and J dropped 5 bases, with 9 bases sitting between them. The CDR3 spans 12 residues. Germline V lookup: CDR1 SGHVS, CDR2 FNYEAQ. The DNA read from the CDR3 is TGTGCCAGCAGCCCAAGCGGTGAGACC. Protein sequence: CASSPSGET. The complete CDR3 protein is CASSPSGETQYF.

This clone was found many times. CDR3 bases read: TGTGCCAGTAGCAGACAGGGTATTGGGGCCAACGTC. This codes for CASSRQGIGANV. The entire CDR3 sequence reads CASSRQGIGANVLTF. V gene TRBV19 combines with J gene TRBJ2-6, with 7 bases lining up with TRBD1. The read ends 3 residues before the CDR3 terminus; that terminus is restored from the germline J gene. Germline-derived CDR1 and CDR2 are LNHDA and SQIVND (reference sequence). The CDR3 covers 15 residues. Losses at the gene ends were 6 bases for V and 3 bases for J; bases not matched to a gene: 5.